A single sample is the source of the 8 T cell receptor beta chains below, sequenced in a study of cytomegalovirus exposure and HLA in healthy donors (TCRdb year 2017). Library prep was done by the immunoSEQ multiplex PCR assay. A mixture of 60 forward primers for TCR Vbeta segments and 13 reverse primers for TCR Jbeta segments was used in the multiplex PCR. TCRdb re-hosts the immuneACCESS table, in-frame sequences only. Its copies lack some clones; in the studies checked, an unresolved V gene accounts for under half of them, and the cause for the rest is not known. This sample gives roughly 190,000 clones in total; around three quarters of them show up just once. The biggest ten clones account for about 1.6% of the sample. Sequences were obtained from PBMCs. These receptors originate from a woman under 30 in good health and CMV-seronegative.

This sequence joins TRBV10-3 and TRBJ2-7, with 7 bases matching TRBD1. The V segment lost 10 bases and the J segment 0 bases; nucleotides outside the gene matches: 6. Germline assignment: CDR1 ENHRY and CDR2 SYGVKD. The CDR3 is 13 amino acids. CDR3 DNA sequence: TGTGCCAGCAGGAACAGGGGCTCCTACGAGCAGTACTTC. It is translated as CASRNRGSYEQYF.

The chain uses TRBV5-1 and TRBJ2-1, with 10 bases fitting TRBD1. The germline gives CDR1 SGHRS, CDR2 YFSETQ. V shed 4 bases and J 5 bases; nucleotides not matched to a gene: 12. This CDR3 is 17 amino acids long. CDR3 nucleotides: TGCGCCAGCAGCGAAGTGGTACCGGGACAGGGGAACAATGAGCAGTTCTTC. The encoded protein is CASSEVVPGQGNNEQFF.

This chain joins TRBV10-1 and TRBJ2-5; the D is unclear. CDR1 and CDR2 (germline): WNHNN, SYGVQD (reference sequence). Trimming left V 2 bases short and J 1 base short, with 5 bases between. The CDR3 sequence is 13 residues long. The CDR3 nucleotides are TGCGCCAGCAGTGAGGAGATCCAAGAGACCCAGTACTTC. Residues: CASSEEIQETQYF.

The CDR3 is CASSGTSSPLHF. The DNA for the CDR3 is TGTGCCAGCAGCGGGACAAGTTCACCCCTCCACTTT. This rearrangement joins TRBV5-4 to TRBJ1-6, with D maybe TRBD1 (6 bases). The V gene's germline CDR1 is SGHNT and CDR2 YYREEE (reference sequence). V was trimmed by 4 bases and J by 9 bases, leaving 8 bases between them. The CDR3 totals 12 residues.

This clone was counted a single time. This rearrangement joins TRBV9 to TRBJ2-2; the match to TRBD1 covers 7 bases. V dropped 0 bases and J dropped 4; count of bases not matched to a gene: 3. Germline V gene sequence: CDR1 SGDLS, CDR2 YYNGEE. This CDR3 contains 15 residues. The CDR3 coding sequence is TGTGCCAGCAGCGTAGCTGAGGGGGCCACCGGGGAGCTGTTTTTT. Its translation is CASSVAEGATGELFF.

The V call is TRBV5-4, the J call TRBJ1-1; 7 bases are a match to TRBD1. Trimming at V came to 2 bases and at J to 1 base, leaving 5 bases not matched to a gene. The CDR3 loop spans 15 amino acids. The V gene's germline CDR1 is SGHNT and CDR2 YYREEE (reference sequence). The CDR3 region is CASSFAGGSNTEAFF. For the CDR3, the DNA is TGTGCCAGCAGCTTTGCAGGGGGATCGAACACTGAAGCTTTCTTT.

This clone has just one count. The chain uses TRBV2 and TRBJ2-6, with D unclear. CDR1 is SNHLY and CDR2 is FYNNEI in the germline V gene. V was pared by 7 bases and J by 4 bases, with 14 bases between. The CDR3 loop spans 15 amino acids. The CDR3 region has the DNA TGTGCCAGCACTCGTGACTCTCCCGGGGCCAACGTCCTGACTTTC. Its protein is CASTRDSPGANVLTF.

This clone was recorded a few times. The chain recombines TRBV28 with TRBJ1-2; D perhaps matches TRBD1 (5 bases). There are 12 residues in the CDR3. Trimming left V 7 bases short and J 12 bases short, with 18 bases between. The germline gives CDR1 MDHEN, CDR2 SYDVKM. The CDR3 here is CASNSVEGRHTF. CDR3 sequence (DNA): TGTGCCAGCAATTCCGTGGAGGGGCGTCACACCTTC.